What follows is one T cell receptor beta chain and its context. Its antigen has not been determined. Qualities for individual bases were not recorded, and no much larger clone is one base off. The cohort was made up of approximately 670 healthy bone marrow donors. At the time of sampling, all cohort members were nominally healthy, though unrecorded immune exposures were likely present. The donor was CMV seropositive and was included in the group of 250 to 300 seropositive cohort members. A peripheral blood sample was provided by each donor, and peripheral blood mononuclear cells were used for TCR beta sequencing. Genomic DNA extraction from the blood cell samples was performed with the Qiagen DNeasy Blood Extraction Kit. This specimen comes from a study of cytomegalovirus exposure and HLA in healthy donors (dated by TCRdb to 2015 to 2018). Regarding the study in general: An earlier analysis of approximately 640 of the donors reported 250 to 350 Gb of sequence data and roughly 110 million unique TCR beta sequences from 190 million or so T cells. An early release covering about 600 HLA-typed donors comprised about 300 gigabases of sequencing data and roughly 85 million unique TCR sequences. The genetic ancestry cluster associated with self-reported Caucasian donors included 81% of the roughly 380 genotyped donors. The study aimed to test whether cataloging public T cell receptors could reveal signatures of past pathogen exposure. The study used immunosequencing to profile the T cell repertoires of 670 or so subjects and linked those repertoires to cytomegalovirus serostatus. Along with the roughly 700-subject first cohort, a separate validation cohort of over a hundred different subjects was used. To predict cytomegalovirus infection status, the study brought together high-throughput TCR immunosequencing, statistical association of individual TCRs with disease status, and machine learning. A later analysis re-analyzed previously published TCR beta repertoires from about 730 donors and added high-resolution HLA genotyping to study TCR occurrence patterns. The later analysis used no new phenotypic data to find candidate immune exposures, relying instead on TCR beta sequences and their occurrence across donors. To decide whether each TCR beta V gene segment behaved as functional or pseudogenic, an earlier analysis of several hundred of the donors relied on high-throughput TCR beta sequencing. Donor age, sex, ethnicity and CMV serostatus were compiled alongside the repertoire data. In a later genetic analysis, genome-wide SNP genotypes for about three fifths of the roughly 670 donors were used, and that subset was treated as a discovery cohort. All discovery cohort repertoires had been generated on a single sequencing platform. HLA typing included class I and class II loci at four-digit resolution. The number of typed donors differed by locus: roughly 629-640 for A, B, C, DRB1 and DQB1; 522 for DQA1; 606 for DPA1; and around 470 for DPB1. About five DR-DQ haplotypes were treated as single units for association and clustering because of strong linkage in the cohort. On average, 235,054 unique TCR beta nucleotide sequences were sequenced per donor among 398 genotyped donors of the cohort, with 15% to 20% of those sequences being non-productive. Broad study findings and their caveats: Specific HLA alleles were associated with 16,951 TCR beta sequences at a false discovery rate of 0.05 in a later analysis. Roughly uniform sequencing depth across donors was assumed in presence/absence analyses, although this assumption may not hold. The 87-base-pair reads could not distinguish some IMGT-functional V segments, including TRBV6-2 and TRBV6-3, so those segments were excluded. A further reported finding was that TCR beta sequences accurately predicted the HLA-A and HLA-B alleles for most subjects in the first cohort. According to a later analysis, most CMV-associated TCR beta chains appeared to be HLA-restricted, and the HLA associations seemed to be driven largely by CMV exposure. A later analysis reported that several top co-occurrence clusters appeared linked to parvovirus B19, influenza, CMV and Epstein-Barr virus. A later genetic analysis reported fewer N-insertions in productive TCRs among donors in an Asian-associated ancestry cluster than the roughly 620-donor mean. Only TCR beta chains were sequenced in this cohort, and the absence of alpha or paired-chain data limited detectable features. A few of the identified cytomegalovirus-associated TCR beta chains were confirmed in vitro to be specific for cytomegalovirus antigens. Because HLA typing was missing for some donors at each locus, association tests included only the typed subset. A later analysis found that HLA-associated TCR beta chains were more clonally expanded and had lower generation probabilities than equally common non-associated chains. In a later analysis, the rate of TCR association differed among HLA loci, with DRB1 alleles having the most associated TCRs and HLA-C alleles having the fewest. The sequencing pipeline was judged likely to have produced a cluster of highly shared sequence variants as a technical artifact. A later genetic analysis associated a missense DCLRE1C variant with V-gene and J-gene trimming of TCR beta chains, and an independent cohort replicated the association. Broadly in line with IMGT annotations, most TCR beta V segments showed up in productive rearrangements about 90% or about 30% of the time in an earlier analysis of approximately 640 of the donors. For the cohort, immune exposure information was limited to CMV serostatus. The classifier was reported to diagnose cytomegalovirus status with high specificity and sensitivity in both the original and validation cohorts. In the study, 150 to 200 TCR beta chains were listed as associated with cytomegalovirus. Linkage disequilibrium might explain the correlated functional status among segregating V segments, but an unknown experimental factor could not be excluded. The authors suggested that the approach could potentially be extended to other disease states and immunological phenotypes. While some public TCRs were present in many individuals, most TCR sequences turned up only very rarely across donors. Approximately 18 rarely observed V segments, including chromosome 9 orphons, were excluded from the earlier analysis of just under 600 of the donors because counts were too low. When HLA alleles, especially DR and DQ, strongly co-occurred, attributing TCR associations to individual alleles was difficult.

Trimmed from V: 3 bases; trimmed from J: 6 bases; junction bases lacking a gene match: 8. The CDR3 sequence holds 15 residues, the cysteine and phenylalanine included. Kept here is only the CDR3 DNA, which spans 45 bases and is read in frame from base 1. As encoded in the germline V gene (reference sequence), CDR1 is MNHEY while CDR2 is SMNVEV. The library came from the immunoSEQ multiplex PCR assay. A mixture of 60 forward primers for TCR Vbeta segments and 13 reverse primers for TCR Jbeta segments was used in the multiplex PCR. The CDR3 region of rearranged TCR beta genes was amplified from genomic DNA with a multiplex PCR assay. The Illumina HiSeq System was used to sequence the amplified TCR beta libraries as 87-base-pair reads. The paper's processing steps were these. Across the 640 or so repertoires, a later analysis counted 60 million to 90 million unique TCR beta chains, approximately 12 million of which were shared by at least two donors. A nearest-neighbor algorithm error-corrected the raw reads and collapsed the reads into unique sequences, merging closely related sequences to remove PCR and sequencing errors. V, D and J gene segments were assigned by aligning CDR3 sequences to IMGT reference sequences. For a sequence to be retained, a match of at least six nucleotides was required to both a V gene segment and a J gene segment. Rearrangements were classified as productive when the CDR3 lacked stop codons and remained in frame with V and J, and all other rearrangements were classified as non-productive. Following IMGT convention, CDR3 was defined as the stretch from the second conserved V-encoded cysteine up to the conserved J-encoded phenylalanine. Sequences without an unambiguous match to a single V gene segment were excluded from the earlier analysis of several hundred of the donors. In an earlier analysis of about 590 of the donors, a V segment was called functional when productive rearrangements were above 56.7%, and segregating when the standard deviation between donors exceeded 5%. A statistical classification framework was developed to diagnose cytomegalovirus status using the catalog of TCR beta chain sequences. A later analysis assigned V and J genes by comparing TCR nucleotide sequences with IMGT/GENE-DB human TR gene sequences. A later analysis assigned CDR3 sequences and most-parsimonious VDJ recombination scenarios with the TCRdist pipeline. In a later analysis, each TCR beta chain was defined by its CDR3 amino acid sequence together with its V-gene family, and reads without a unique V-gene family were excluded. A later analysis removed roughly 590 highly shared, low-generation-probability nucleotide sequences to deal with suspected cross-contamination and a sequencing artifact. In a later analysis, a clonal expansion index was calculated for each public chain from normalized within-repertoire ranks of inferred template counts. Generation probabilities in a later analysis came from a VDJ recombination model fitted to out-of-frame rearrangements, and those results were checked against IGoR. In a later analysis, hypergeometric tests were used to score TCR-TCR, TCR-HLA and TCR-CMV co-occurrence, with a repertoire-size bias correction applied to TCR pairs. In a later analysis, false discovery rates were estimated by permuting HLA or CMV assignments 20 times. In a later analysis, co-occurring TCRs were grouped using DBSCAN, and TCRdist sequence similarity was added for clustering within HLA-allele-positive subsets. For co-occurrence clustering, repertoires with fewer than 30,000 or more than 120,000 public chains were excluded, along with 5 or 6 repertoires with anomalous nucleotide sharing. Not all clones reach the TCRdb copy of this immuneACCESS table, which keeps in-frame sequences only. Checked studies attribute under half of the gap to unresolved V genes and leave the rest unexplained. D and trimming come from the DNA, and the V and J calls and clone size come from that table. This sample lists 140,000 to 150,000 clones; 60% to 85% were detected once. The top ten constitute 10% to 15% of the sample.

The source material was PBMCs. This clonotype was sampled from a man in his forties in good health and CMV-seropositive. The chain was built from TRBV27 and TRBJ2-1, with 7 bases matching TRBD2. The base sequence is TGTGCCAGCAGTTTTATTGGGGGAGGGCCCAATGAGCAGTTCTTC. This codes for CASSFIGGGPNEQFF.